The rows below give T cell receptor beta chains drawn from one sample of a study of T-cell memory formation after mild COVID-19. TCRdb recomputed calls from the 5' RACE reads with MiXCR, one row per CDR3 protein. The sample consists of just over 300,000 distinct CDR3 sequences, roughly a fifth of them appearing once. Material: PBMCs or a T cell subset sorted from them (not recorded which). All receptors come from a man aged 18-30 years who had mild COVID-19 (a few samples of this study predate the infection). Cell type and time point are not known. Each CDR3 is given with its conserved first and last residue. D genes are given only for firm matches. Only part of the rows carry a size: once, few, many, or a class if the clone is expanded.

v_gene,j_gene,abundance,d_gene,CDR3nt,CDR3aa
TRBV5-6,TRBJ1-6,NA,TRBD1,TGTGCCAGCAGAGGAAGGGGACAGGACTTTCCGGGGGCCCTCCACTTT,CASRGRGQDFPGALHF
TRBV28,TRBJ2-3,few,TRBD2,TGTGCCAGCAGTTTATTTGAAGCGGGGGGGCCGCAGTATTTT,CASSLFEAGGPQYF
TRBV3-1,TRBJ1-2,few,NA,TGTGCCAGCAGCCAAGTCGGGGGAAATGACTATGGCTACACCTTC,CASSQVGGNDYGYTF
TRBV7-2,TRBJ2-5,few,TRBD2,TGTGCCAGCACCCTAGGGAGGGGAAGGGGTTGGGAGACCCAGTACTTC,CASTLGRGRGWETQYF
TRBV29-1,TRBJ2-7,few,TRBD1,TGCAGCGTTGCCGGGACAGGGGGTTTTAAGCAGTACTTC,CSVAGTGGFKQYF
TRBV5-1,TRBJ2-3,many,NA,TGCGCCAGCAGCTTGCCTACTACAGATACGCAGTATTTT,CASSLPTTDTQYF
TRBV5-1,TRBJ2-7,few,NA,TGCGCCAGCAGCTTGGACGGGGACCCCTACGAGCAGTACTTC,CASSLDGDPYEQYF
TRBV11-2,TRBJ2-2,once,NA,TGTGCCAGCAGCACTTTGATAGGGGAGCTGTTTTTT,CASSTLIGELFF
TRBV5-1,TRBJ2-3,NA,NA,TGCGCCAGCAGCTTGTTAGGGGTTAGCACAGATACGCAGTATTTT,CASSLLGVSTDTQYF
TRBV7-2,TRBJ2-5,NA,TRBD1,TGTGCCAGCAGCTTGGCCCTGACAGGGGGCCTAGAGACCCAGTACTTC,CASSLALTGGLETQYF
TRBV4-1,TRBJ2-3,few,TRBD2,TGCGCCAGCAGCCCCCTCGGACTAGCGGGAATCACAGATACGCAGTATTTT,CASSPLGLAGITDTQYF
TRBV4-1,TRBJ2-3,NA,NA,TGCGCCAGCAGCCAAGAGGGAGCGGGTGGCACAGATACGCAGTATTTT,CASSQEGAGGTDTQYF
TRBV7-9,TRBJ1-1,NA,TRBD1,TGTGCCAGCTTACTACACCGGGACAGGGAGGGCACTGAAGCTTTCTTT,CASLLHRDREGTEAFF
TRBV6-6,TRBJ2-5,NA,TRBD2,TGTGCCAGCAGTCCCCCGGGACTAGCGGGGGAGAACCAAGAGACCCAGTACTTC,CASSPPGLAGENQETQYF
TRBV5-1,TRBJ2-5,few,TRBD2,TGCGCCAGCCAATCGGGGACTAGCTCGGAGACCCAGTACTTC,CASQSGTSSETQYF
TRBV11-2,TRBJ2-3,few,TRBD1,TGTGCCAGCAGAGAGGGACAGGGTACAGATACGCAGTATTTT,CASREGQGTDTQYF
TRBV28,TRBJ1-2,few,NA,TGTGCCAGCAGTTTTTCAGGGCGATGGAGCTATGGCTACACCTTC,CASSFSGRWSYGYTF
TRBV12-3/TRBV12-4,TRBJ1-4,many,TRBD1,TGTGCCAGCAGTCATGGACAGGGTAGGGAAAAACTGTTTTTT,CASSHGQGREKLFF
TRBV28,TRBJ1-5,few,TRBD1,TGTGCCAGCAGCCCCCCGAGGGGGCGCCGTATCGATCAGCCCCAGCATTTT,CASSPPRGRRIDQPQHF
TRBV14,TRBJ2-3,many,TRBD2,TGTGCCAGCAGTCCACTAGCGGGGAGCACAGATACGCAGTATTTT,CASSPLAGSTDTQYF
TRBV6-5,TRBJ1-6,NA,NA,TGTGCCAGCAGTTACCCGGGGTTGTTGGCACCCCTCCACTTT,CASSYPGLLAPLHF
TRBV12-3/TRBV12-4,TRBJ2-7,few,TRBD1,TGTGCCAGCACCGATCGTAGGACAGGGGGCCAGATCTTC,CASTDRRTGGQIF
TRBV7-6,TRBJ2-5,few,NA,TGTGCCAGCGGACACCACCCGGACGAACGGGTCCAAGAGACCCAGTACTTC,CASGHHPDERVQETQYF
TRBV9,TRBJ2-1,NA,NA,TGTGCCAGCAGCGGGAGCGCGGGGACCTACAATGAGCAGTTCTTC,CASSGSAGTYNEQFF
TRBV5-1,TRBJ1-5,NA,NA,TGCGCCAGCAGCTTGGAAGGGGAAGATCAGCCCCAGCATTTT,CASSLEGEDQPQHF